Below, 30 T cell receptor beta chains from the same sample are listed, as sequenced in a study of CD8 T cells in ankylosing spondylitis. A single record per CDR3 protein comes from TCRdb applying MiXCR to the 5' RACE reads. The sample contains roughly 250,000 distinct CDR3 sequences, roughly 8.6% of which appear only once. Sequencing was performed on blood, either unsorted or a sorted T cell fraction (not recorded which). These receptors came from a male donor with ankylosing spondylitis or in good health (not recorded which).

In this sample, this clonotype turned up many times. The rearrangement joins TRBV4-3 to TRBJ2-1; 10 nucleotides agree with TRBD2. V shed 3 bases and J 7 bases; nucleotides not matched to a gene: 12. This CDR3 comprises 17 residues. The germline V gene has CDR1 LGHNA and CDR2 YSLEER. The CDR3 coding sequence is TGCGCCAGCAGCCATTACCTTCTAGCGGGAGAAAGGAATGAGCAGTTCTTC. Translation: CASSHYLLAGERNEQFF.

The rearrangement uses TRBV7-2 and TRBJ1-2; D possibly corresponds to TRBD1 (6 bases). V was trimmed by 5 bases and J by 8 bases, leaving 18 bases between them. The CDR3 runs to 14 residues. Germline V CDR1 and CDR2: SGHTA, FQGNSA. The CDR3 nucleotides are TGTGCCAGCAGCGCTGGACAGACGTTTAGGGGCTACACCTTC. It encodes CASSAGQTFRGYTF.

The table lists this clonotype with a few counts. The chain's CDR3 is CASSHAGRGPYTEAFF. DNA of the CDR3: TGTGCCAGCAGCCACGCCGGCCGGGGGCCATACACTGAAGCTTTCTTT. The chain uses TRBV4-2 and TRBJ1-1; possibly TRBD1 for D (6 bases). Germline V gives CDR1 LGHNA, CDR2 YNFKEQ. The V end lost 3 bases, the J end lost 3 bases, and 17 bases lay between the germline ends. This CDR3 comprises 16 residues.

The table lists this clonotype with many counts. The chain links TRBV20-1 to TRBJ2-2; 8 nucleotides line up with TRBD2. This CDR3 comprises 15 residues. The ends lost 3 bases at V and 1 base at J; junction bases unmatched: 4. Per germline, CDR1 DFQATT and CDR2 SNEGSKA (reference sequence). CDR3 nucleotide sequence: TGCAGTGCTAGGATAGCGGGACAGAACACCGGGGAGCTGTTTTTT. Amino acids: CSARIAGQNTGELFF.

This clonotype has more than one count but fewer than ten. The gene calls are TRBV7-8 and TRBJ2-5; the D gene could be TRBD1 or TRBD2 (5 bases each). Trimming removed 6 bases from V and 5 bases from J, with 13 bases in between. CDR3 length equals 13 residues. Germline lookup yields CDR1 SGHVS and CDR2 FQNEAQ. The CDR3: CASRVKGTETQYF. The CDR3 bases are TGTGCCAGCAGGGTTAAAGGGACGGAGACCCAGTACTTC. Based on the CDR3 plus reference TRBV7-8 and TRBJ2-5, the full variable domain is GAGVSQSPRYKVAKRGQDVALRCDPISGHVSLFWYQQALGQGPEFLTYFQNEAQLDKSGLPSDRFFAERPEGSVSTLKIQRTQQEDSAVYLCASRVKGTETQYFGPGTRLLVL.

This clonotype has at least ten counts. V and J are TRBV5-4 and TRBJ2-3, with 16 nucleotides matching TRBD2. This CDR3 comprises 16 residues. V dropped 4 bases and J dropped 7; count of bases not matched to a gene: 6. The germline CDR1 and CDR2 sequences are SGHNT and YYREEE (reference sequence). The CDR3 DNA reads as TGTGCCAGCAGCCAGGGACTAGCGGGAGGGAAACATACGCAGTATTTT. This gives the protein CASSQGLAGGKHTQYF.

This clonotype was counted a few times. The chain recombines TRBV11-2 with TRBJ2-7; 10 nucleotides agree with TRBD2. The trim removed 5 bases at V and 5 bases at J, leaving 18 bases unmatched. CDR3 length: 18 residues. Per the germline V gene, CDR1 is SGHAT and CDR2 is FQNNGV. DNA of the CDR3: TGTGCCAGCAGCCCCGGAGTCGGAGCGGGGGGGCTAACCCACGAGCAGTACTTC. This codes for CASSPGVGAGGLTHEQYF.

The rearrangement joins TRBV12-3 or TRBV12-4 to TRBJ2-5; D is possibly TRBD1 or TRBD2 (6 bases each). The CDR3 contains 18 residues. Between the trimmed V and J ends, which lost 4 bases and 1 base, there was a span of 22 bases. The CDR3 sequence: CASSSGATGVRGQETQYF. CDR3 nucleotide sequence: TGTGCCAGCAGTTCAGGGGCTACGGGGGTAAGGGGCCAAGAGACCCAGTACTTC.

This clonotype was seen only a few times. The chain links TRBV5-1 to TRBJ2-3; unclear D gene. Between the trimmed V and J ends, which lost 0 bases and 5 bases, there was a span of 4 bases. This CDR3 spans 12 amino acids. Germline V gives CDR1 SGHRS, CDR2 YFSETQ. CDR3 nucleotides: TGCGCCAGCAGCTTGGCGCAAGATACGCAGTATTTT. Protein product: CASSLAQDTQYF. Supplemented by reference TRBV5-1 and TRBJ2-3, the full variable domain reads KAGVTQTPRYLIKTRGQQVTLSCSPISGHRSVSWYQQTPGQGLQFLFEYFSETQRNKGNFPGRFSGRQFSNSRSEMNVSTLELGDSALYLCASSLAQDTQYFGPGTRLTVL.

The table lists this clonotype with many counts. This chain connects TRBV4-3 to TRBJ2-1; 9 positions agree with TRBD2. V shed 0 bases and J 0 bases; nucleotides not matched to a gene: 3. The CDR3 extends over 17 amino acids. In germline, CDR1 is LGHNA, CDR2 YSLEER. The CDR3 region is CASSQDLAGFSYNEQFF. CDR3 in DNA: TGCGCCAGCAGCCAAGATCTAGCGGGGTTCTCCTACAATGAGCAGTTCTTC.

The chain is built from TRBV5-1 and TRBJ2-3; D might be TRBD2 (6 bases). With 3 bases removed from V and 2 bases from J, the gap between germline ends came to 22 bases. This CDR3 has 18 residues. Germline assignment: CDR1 SGHRS and CDR2 YFSETQ. CDR3 nucleotide sequence: TGCGCCAGCAGCTCGGGTCCTTTGGGACGCGGGGCCACAGATACGCAGTATTTT. Translating gives CASSSGPLGRGATDTQYF.

This clonotype was found many times. V gene TRBV7-2 combines with J gene TRBJ2-1; 15 bases align to TRBD2. Germline V gene lookup returns CDR1 SGHTA and CDR2 FQGNSA. V shed 3 bases, J shed 10 bases, and the junction held 4 bases outside the gene matches. The CDR3 runs 15 residues. Written as DNA, the CDR3 is TGTGCCAGCAGCTTCGGGACTAGCGGGGGGAGAGAGCAGTTCTTC. It is translated as CASSFGTSGGREQFF. The complete variable domain, with remaining parts taken from reference TRBV7-2 and TRBJ2-1, reads GAGVSQSPSNKVTEKGKDVELRCDPISGHTALYWYRQSLGQGLEFLIYFQGNSAPDKSGLPSDRFSAERTGGSVSTLTIQRTQQEDSAVYLCASSFGTSGGREQFFGPGTRLTVL.

The CDR3 sequence: CASSDPGQGGSYEQYF. As DNA, the CDR3 is TGTGCCAGCAGTGACCCGGGACAGGGTGGAAGCTACGAGCAGTACTTC. The V gene is TRBV2, the J gene TRBJ2-7; TRBD1 matches 9 bases. Germline V lookup: CDR1 SNHLY, CDR2 FYNNEI. The CDR3 spans 16 residues. Trimming removed 3 bases from V and 3 bases from J; junction bases left unmatched: 9.

The chain combines TRBV5-1 with TRBJ2-2; TRBD1 is a possible D gene (6 bases). V lost 4 bases and J 1 base, leaving 11 bases between the germline ends. Germline assignment: CDR1 SGHRS and CDR2 YFSETQ. CDR3 length: 15 residues. The CDR3 sequence: CASSGDIWNTGELFF. The CDR3 DNA follows: TGCGCCAGCAGCGGGGACATTTGGAACACCGGGGAGCTGTTTTTT.

This clonotype has at least ten counts. V is TRBV7-6 and J is TRBJ1-1; 7 bases align to TRBD1. With 4 bases clipped from V and 5 bases from J, the junction kept 7 bases outside the gene matches. In germline, CDR1 is SGHVS, CDR2 FNYEAQ. The CDR3 has 14 residues. As DNA, the CDR3 is TGTGCCAGCAGCTATACAGGGGTGGGTACTGAAGCTTTCTTT. Translation: CASSYTGVGTEAFF.

The sample holds many counts of this clonotype. This chain links TRBV20-1 with TRBJ2-7; D possibly matches TRBD1 or TRBD2 (5 bases each). The CDR3 loop spans 14 amino acids. V was cut by 6 bases and J by 0 bases, with 15 bases left in between. From germline, CDR1 is DFQATT and CDR2 SNEGSKA (reference sequence). CDR3 loop: CSASGPPSSYEQYF. The CDR3 nucleotides are TGCAGTGCCTCGGGACCTCCGAGCTCCTACGAGCAGTACTTC.

This clonotype has only a few counts. The genes are TRBV7-2 and TRBJ1-5; 10 bases match TRBD1. The CDR3 has 17 residues. Germline CDR1 SGHTA, CDR2 FQGNSA. The V and J ends lost 3 bases and 2 bases, in that order; junction bases with no gene match: 7. DNA of the CDR3: TGTGCCAGCAGCTTGGCGGGGACAGGGGAGGGCAATCAGCCCCAGCATTTT. It is translated as CASSLAGTGEGNQPQHF.

The chain's CDR3 is CSVTSGNPYNEQFF. The DNA of the CDR3 is TGCAGCGTTACCAGCGGGAACCCCTACAATGAGCAGTTCTTC. V and J are TRBV29-1 and TRBJ2-1; 7 nucleotides match TRBD2. V gave up 5 bases and J gave up 2 bases; unmatched junction bases: 6. Germline V lookup: CDR1 SQVTM, CDR2 ANQGSEA. The CDR3 runs to 14 residues.

This clonotype was picked up a small number of times. The chain couples TRBV5-1 to TRBJ2-1; 13 bases agree with TRBD2. J lost 8 bases, V lost 4 bases, and 9 bases had no gene match. From germline, CDR1 is SGHRS and CDR2 YFSETQ. The CDR3 runs 16 residues. CDR3 nucleotide sequence: TGCGCCAGCAGCCTCGGACTAGCGGGAGAGGCGGATGAGCAGTTCTTC. Translation: CASSLGLAGEADEQFF.

This clonotype was recorded a few times. The rearrangement links TRBV19 to TRBJ1-3, with D hard to call. V was shortened by 11 bases and J by 5 bases, with 13 bases between the two germline ends. CDR1 is LNHDA and CDR2 is SQIVND in the germline V gene (reference sequence). This CDR3 has 12 amino acids. The CDR3 loop reads CAPQTYRNTIYF. Here the CDR3 DNA reads TGTGCCCCCCAAACGTACCGAAACACCATATATTTT.

This clonotype was counted only a few times. The rearrangement uses TRBV5-1 and TRBJ1-1, with D unclear. Germline V CDR1 and CDR2: SGHRS, YFSETQ. Trimming took off 6 bases at V and 5 bases at J, with 20 bases between the two ends. The CDR3 length is 15 residues. As DNA, the CDR3 is TGCGCCAGCACCACCCAAGGGAGGGTGGGAACTGAAGCTTTCTTT. It encodes CASTTQGRVGTEAFF.

In its sample, this clonotype was seen once. V gene TRBV6-5 combines with J gene TRBJ2-1; TRBD1 might be the D (5 bases). The length of the CDR3 is 14 residues. CDR1 is MNHEY and CDR2 is SVGAGI in the germline V gene. Trimming removed 2 bases from V and 0 bases from J, with 5 bases in between. This CDR3 is CASSYGASYNEQFF. The CDR3 DNA reads TGTGCCAGCAGTTACGGGGCCTCCTACAATGAGCAGTTCTTC.

This clonotype was seen a handful of times. CDR3 sequence (DNA): TGTGCCAGCAGCTCGGGGTCCGGGCAGTTCTTC. Protein: CASSSGSGQFF. This chain links TRBV7-2 with TRBJ2-1, with a tentative D call TRBD2 (5 bases). Per germline, CDR1 SGHTA and CDR2 FQGNSA. There are 11 residues in the CDR3. Trimming took 4 bases from V and 12 from J, leaving 10 bases between them.

This chain connects TRBV12-3 or TRBV12-4 to TRBJ1-2; D is ambiguous. CDR3 size: 13 residues. The ends were cut back, 3 bases at V and 7 bases at J, with 12 bases in the middle. In DNA form, the CDR3 reads TGTGCCAGCAGTTTTGGGTCTGGAGCTGGCTACACCTTC. Protein product: CASSFGSGAGYTF.

Many counts were recorded for this clonotype. The chain is built from TRBV28 and TRBJ2-1; the D gene is possibly TRBD2 (6 bases). The CDR3 has 14 amino acids. V was cut by 8 bases and J by 10 bases, with 21 bases left in between. The V gene's germline CDR1 is MDHEN and CDR2 SYDVKM. The CDR3 sequence is CASRTAWGVGEQFF. In DNA, the CDR3 is TGTGCCAGCCGAACTGCATGGGGGGTTGGGGAGCAGTTCTTC.

In this sample, this clonotype turned up many times. This chain links TRBV5-6 with TRBJ2-1, with D possibly matching TRBD1 (6 bases). The CDR3 sequence is 15 residues long. Germline loops: CDR1 SGHDT, CDR2 YYEEEE. The V gene lost 2 bases and the J gene lost 9 bases, with 18 bases spanning the gap. The CDR3 spells CASSFVYRESFEQFF. CDR3 DNA: TGTGCCAGCAGCTTCGTGTACAGGGAATCCTTTGAGCAGTTCTTC.

This clonotype came up many times. This chain uses TRBV4-2 with TRBJ2-1, with D hard to call. Germline V gene data show CDR1 as LGHNA and CDR2 as YNFKEQ. The ends were cut back, 4 bases at V and 0 bases at J, with 10 bases in the middle. The CDR3 totals 15 residues. DNA for the CDR3: TGTGCCAGCAGCCCTGATGGTGACTCCTACAATGAGCAGTTCTTC. Amino acid sequence: CASSPDGDSYNEQFF.

This clonotype was recorded at least ten times. The chain employs TRBV5-5 and TRBJ1-2; 8 bases are a match to TRBD1. This CDR3 is built from 13 residues. Trimming took 4 bases from V and 8 from J; bases not matched to a gene: 7. CDR1 is SGHKS and CDR2 is YYEKEE in the germline V gene (reference sequence). CDR3 sequence: CASSDRGLLGYTF. CDR3 DNA: TGTGCCAGCAGCGACAGGGGCCTACTAGGCTACACCTTC.

This clonotype was counted only a few times. This chain links TRBV3-1 with TRBJ2-5; tentatively, D is TRBD1 (7 bases). The germline gives CDR1 LGHDT, CDR2 YNNKEL (reference sequence). The CDR3 contains 15 residues. Trimming took off 1 base at V and 3 bases at J, with 12 bases between the two ends. CDR3 DNA: TGTGCCAGCAGCCAAGTCCGCAGGGGGGAAGAGACCCAGTACTTC. Its translation is CASSQVRRGEETQYF.

This clonotype was counted ten times or more. The gene calls are TRBV12-3 or TRBV12-4 and TRBJ1-4; TRBD1 might be the D (6 bases). Trimming stripped 7 bases from V and 1 base from J, with 10 bases between. The CDR3 totals 14 residues. CDR3 loop: CASMKDRTNEKLFF. The CDR3 DNA reads TGTGCCAGCATGAAGGACAGAACTAATGAAAAACTGTTTTTT.